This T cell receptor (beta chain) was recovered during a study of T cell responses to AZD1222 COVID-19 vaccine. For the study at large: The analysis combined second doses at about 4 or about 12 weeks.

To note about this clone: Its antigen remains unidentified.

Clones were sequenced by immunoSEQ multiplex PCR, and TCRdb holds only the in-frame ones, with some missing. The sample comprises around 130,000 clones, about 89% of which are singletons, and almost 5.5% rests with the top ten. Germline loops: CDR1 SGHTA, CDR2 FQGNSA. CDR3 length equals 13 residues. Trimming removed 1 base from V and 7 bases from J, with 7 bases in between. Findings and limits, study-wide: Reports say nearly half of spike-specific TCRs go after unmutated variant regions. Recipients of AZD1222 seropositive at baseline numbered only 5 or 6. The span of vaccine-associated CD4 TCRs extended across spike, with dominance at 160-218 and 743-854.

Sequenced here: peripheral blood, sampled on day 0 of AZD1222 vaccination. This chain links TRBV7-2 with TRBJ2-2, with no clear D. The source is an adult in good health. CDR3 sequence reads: CASSLDIGGELFF. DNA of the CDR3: TGTGCCAGCAGCTTAGACATCGGCGGGGAGCTGTTTTTT.